A selection of T cell receptor beta chains follows, all from one sample in a study of shared clonotypes between healthy human individuals. Generated by immunoSEQ multiplex PCR, the TCRdb table keeps only in-frame clones and is missing some. Seen here are roughly 500,000 clones, roughly 83% observed once, and the top ten hold less than 15%. The sample taken for sequencing was PBMCs. The receptor source for this set is a woman in her thirties or forties in good health. Some clones in this sample may be carry-over from other donors' samples. The CDR3 runs from the conserved cysteine through the conserved F or W. D genes are given only for firm matches. Expanded clones are given a class, and other clones once, few, many or no size at all.

J,D,V,size,DNA,CDR3
TRBJ2-7,TRBD1,TRBV6-5,-,TGTGCCAGCAGCCGGACAGGCCTGGGCTCCTACGAGCAGTACTTC,CASSRTGLGSYEQYF
TRBJ2-3,-,TRBV28,-,TGTGCCAGCAGACCCGCATTTGGGGGTACGCAGTATTTT,CASRPAFGGTQYF
TRBJ2-1,TRBD2,TRBV29-1,-,TGCAGCACCGGGACTAGCGGGAGTAATGAGCAGTTCTTC,CSTGTSGSNEQFF
TRBJ1-1,-,TRBV28,-,TGTGCCAGCAGTTTCGAAGGGGCGAACACTGAAGCTTTCTTT,CASSFEGANTEAFF
TRBJ1-4,-,TRBV6-5,-,TGTGCCAGCAGAAGCCCTGGAGTTGAAAAACTGTTTTTT,CASRSPGVEKLFF
TRBJ1-4,-,TRBV18,-,TGTGCCAGCTCACCAAACGGCTCTAATGAAAAACTGTTTTTT,CASSPNGSNEKLFF
TRBJ2-3,-,TRBV7-2,-,TGTGCCAGCAGCTGGGGGTCAGATACGCAGTATTTT,CASSWGSDTQYF
TRBJ1-5,-,TRBV28,-,TGTGCCAGCAGCCTGATCGCAGGTGGGAGCAATCAGCCCCAGCATTTT,CASSLIAGGSNQPQHF
TRBJ2-7,-,TRBV4-1,many,TGCGCCAGCGGCCCAGAGGGAGCGGCGACCTACGAGCAGTACTTC,CASGPEGAATYEQYF
TRBJ2-3,-,TRBV7-6,-,TGTGCCAGCAGCTTATCAGGCACAGATACGCAGTATTTT,CASSLSGTDTQYF
TRBJ2-3,TRBD1,TRBV29-1,-,TGCAGCGTTCCGACTCCCGGGACAGGGATCACAGATACGCAGTATTTT,CSVPTPGTGITDTQYF
TRBJ2-7,-,TRBV7-6,-,TGTGCCAGCAGCTTATACAGCTACGAGCAGTACTTC,CASSLYSYEQYF
TRBJ1-1,TRBD1,TRBV5-1,-,TGCGCCAGCAGCCGGGACAGGGCGAACACTGAAGCTTTCTTT,CASSRDRANTEAFF
TRBJ1-1,TRBD1,TRBV10-3,-,TGTGCCATCAGCGGGGGACAGGGGAGCACTGAAGCTTTCTTT,CAISGGQGSTEAFF
TRBJ1-2,TRBD1,TRBV4-3,-,TGCGCCAGCAGCCAAGATCCACCGGGACAGGCAGTCTATGGCTACACCTTC,CASSQDPPGQAVYGYTF
TRBJ2-3,-,TRBV28,-,TGTGCCAGCAGTAGAGAGTCGGCTTACACAGATACGCAGTATTTT,CASSRESAYTDTQYF
TRBJ1-1,-,TRBV7-2,-,TGTGCCAGCAGCTTAGGGGCTGCGCTTGAAGCTTTCTTT,CASSLGAALEAFF
TRBJ2-1,-,TRBV21-1,-,TGTGCCAGCTCGGGGCAGGGGAAAGGTTACAATGAGCAGTTCTTC,CASSGQGKGYNEQFF